Shown below are 14 T cell receptor beta chains from a single sample sequenced in a study of OX40 agonist ivuxolimab in advanced cancers. Data came from immunoSEQ multiplex PCR; TCRdb stores just in-frame clones and leaves some out. This sample yields about 70,000 clones, of which approximately 92% are seen a single time; about 10% belongs to the top ten. The sequenced sample was CD4+ or CD8+ T cells sorted from blood, obtained in a trial of the OX40 agonist ivuxolimab. The receptors were sampled from an adult with an advanced solid tumor such as melanoma, head and neck, liver or kidney cancer.

This clone was counted between two and nine times. The V call is TRBV6-5, the J call TRBJ2-7, with TRBD2 as a possible D gene (6 bases). CDR1 and CDR2 from the germline V gene are MNHEY and SVGAGI. V lost 1 base and J lost 5, with 12 bases in between. This CDR3 is 14 amino acids long. This CDR3 is CASSYLSGRNEQYF. In DNA form, the CDR3 reads TGTGCCAGCAGTTACTTATCCGGGAGAAACGAGCAGTACTTC.

The table lists this clone with a few counts. This chain links TRBV5-6 with TRBJ2-1, with TRBD1 matching 9 bases. Germline CDR1 reads SGHDT; CDR2 reads YYEEEE. Losses at the gene ends were 4 bases for V and 14 bases for J; bases not matched to a gene: 7. The CDR3 sequence is 12 residues long. In nucleotides, the CDR3 is TGTGCCAGCAGCCTGGGGGACAGGGAGGAGTTCTTC. Encoded protein: CASSLGDREEFF.

The chain uses TRBV7-6 and TRBJ2-3; D may be TRBD1 (7 bases). This CDR3 region has 14 residues. From germline, CDR1 is SGHVS and CDR2 FNYEAQ. V shed 5 bases and J shed 5 bases, with 14 bases lying between them. The CDR3 DNA reads as TGTGCCAGCAGCCGGGCAGGGGGGCGAGATACGCAGTATTTT. This codes for CASSRAGGRDTQYF. The entire variable domain, with the rest obtained from reference TRBV7-6 and TRBJ2-3, is as follows: GAGVSQSPRYKVTKRGQDVALRCDPISGHVSLYWYRQALGQGPEFLTYFNYEAQQDKSGLPNDRFSAERPEGSISTLTIQRTEQRDSAMYRCASSRAGGRDTQYFGPGTRLTVL.

The V gene is TRBV5-1, the J gene TRBJ2-2; D is possibly TRBD1 (5 bases). Germline V gene lookup returns CDR1 SGHRS and CDR2 YFSETQ. Trimming took off 4 bases at V and 1 base at J, with 8 bases between the two ends. The CDR3 covers 14 residues. The CDR3 loop is CASSTDRNTGELFF. The CDR3 coding sequence is TGCGCCAGCAGCACTGACAGGAACACCGGGGAGCTGTTTTTT.

V usage is TRBV15 and J usage is TRBJ2-5, with D tentatively TRBD2 (6 bases). The germline CDR1 and CDR2 sequences are LNHNV and YYDKDF (reference sequence). V was trimmed by 11 bases and J by 0 bases, leaving 13 bases between them. This CDR3 is 13 amino acids long. CDR3 in amino acids: CAANRDYQETQYF. CDR3 coding DNA: TGTGCCGCAAACCGGGACTACCAAGAGACCCAGTACTTC.

V gene TRBV21-1 combines with J gene TRBJ2-2. TRBV21-1 constitutes a pseudogene. CDR3 length: 14 amino acids. This CDR3 reads CASISQGRGGELFF. CDR3 bases: TGTGCCAGCATTAGCCAGGGGCGGGGCGGGGAGCTGTTTTTT.

This clone occurred once. The chain combines TRBV19 with TRBJ2-2; possibly TRBD1 for D (6 bases). This CDR3 contains 18 residues. Trimming removed 6 bases from V and 3 bases from J, with 23 bases in between. The germline gives CDR1 LNHDA, CDR2 SQIVND (reference sequence). For the CDR3, the DNA is TGTGCCAGTAGCCTCATTACAGGGAAAAGGTGGTACACCGGGGAGCTGTTTTTT. Encoded protein: CASSLITGKRWYTGELFF.

The V call is TRBV6-4, the J call TRBJ2-1; no definite D call. CDR1 MRHNA and CDR2 SNTAGT come from the germline V gene. The CDR3 totals 13 residues. V lost 6 bases and J 2 bases, leaving 8 bases between the germline ends. CDR3 in amino acids: CASSRFAYNEQFF. The DNA for the CDR3 is TGTGCCAGCAGCCGGTTTGCCTACAATGAGCAGTTCTTC.

The chain has TRBV6-5 and TRBJ2-1; D not certain. With 6 bases removed from V and 2 bases from J, the gap between germline ends came to 5 bases. The CDR3 loop spans 12 amino acids. CDR1 and CDR2 (germline): MNHEY, SVGAGI. The CDR3 bases are TGTGCCAGCAGGAATCCCTACAATGAGCAGTTCTTC. Translation gives CASRNPYNEQFF.

The chain joins TRBV5-1 to TRBJ1-2, with D possibly being TRBD1 (5 bases). Looked up from germline, CDR1 is SGHRS and CDR2 is YFSETQ. V dropped 0 bases and J dropped 0 bases, with 9 bases sitting between them. This CDR3 has 15 residues. CDR3 in amino acids: CASSLGTGTNYGYTF. The CDR3, as DNA: TGCGCCAGCAGCTTGGGTACAGGTACTAACTATGGCTACACCTTC.

V usage is TRBV18 and J usage is TRBJ1-1; D ambiguous. Between the trimmed V and J ends, which lost 6 bases and 0 bases, there was a span of 17 bases. The CDR3 totals 16 residues. Germline assignment: CDR1 KGHSH and CDR2 LQKENI. The CDR3 loop reads CASSDLRRYMNTEAFF. CDR3 bases: TGTGCCAGCTCCGACCTCCGACGGTACATGAACACTGAAGCTTTCTTT.

This clone was counted once. The chain carries TRBV10-3 and TRBJ1-5; D gene uncertain. Trimming removed 10 bases at V and 2 bases at J, with 12 bases between. This CDR3 is built from 13 residues. From germline, CDR1 is ENHRY and CDR2 SYGVKD. CDR3 protein: CATGRPGNQPQHF. The CDR3 DNA sequence: TGTGCCACAGGACGGCCTGGCAATCAGCCCCAGCATTTT.

V gene TRBV19 combines with J gene TRBJ1-5; D perhaps matches TRBD1 (5 bases). The CDR3 is 15 amino acids. Germline V lookup: CDR1 LNHDA, CDR2 SQIVND (reference sequence). V lost 6 bases, J lost 0 bases, and 12 bases lay in between. CDR3 coding DNA: TGTGCCAGTAGGCCCGACAGTTATAGCAATCAGCCCCAGCATTTT. Translating it yields CASRPDSYSNQPQHF.

CDR3 sequence: CAIRDIGINEKLFF. The CDR3 coding sequence is TGTGCCATCAGGGACATAGGGATTAATGAAAAACTGTTTTTT. The chain recombines TRBV10-3 with TRBJ1-4, with D perhaps matching TRBD1 (5 bases). V was clipped by 6 bases and J by 4 bases, with 12 bases between them. The CDR3 spans 14 residues. Germline CDR1 is ENHRY and CDR2 is SYGVKD.